This entry describes one T cell receptor (beta chain). Followed over time, Seattle patients had been enrolled while infection was active. This record comes from a study of blood T cell repertoires in COVID-19. Across the study: Samples came from the United States, Italy and Spain, spanning acute and convalescent COVID-19. Nucleic acid was either cDNA or gDNA, and it came from T cells, B-cell-depleted T cells, or PBMCs.

In the authors' workflow: Estimation of nucleated cell counts was performed using reference gene primer amplification. Method: immunoSEQ multiplex PCR; TCRdb's copy keeps in-frame clones and lacks some. V and J calls and clone size are as listed in that table; D and trimming were resolved from the DNA. The table lists around 250,000 clones, around 89% of them singletons. Trimming took 4 bases from V and 4 from J; bases not matched to a gene: 7. This CDR3 has 15 residues. CDR1 is LGHDT and CDR2 is YNNKEL in the germline V gene (reference sequence). This TCR derives from a woman in her sixties or seventies with COVID-19, enrolled during active disease. The gene calls are TRBV3-1 (or the pseudogene TRBV3-2) and TRBJ2-1, with 7 bases matching TRBD1. Sequencing used peripheral blood. In DNA form, the CDR3 reads TGTGCCAGCAGCCGGGACAGTCAGGGTTACAATGAGCAGTTCTTC. Protein product: CASSRDSQGYNEQFF.